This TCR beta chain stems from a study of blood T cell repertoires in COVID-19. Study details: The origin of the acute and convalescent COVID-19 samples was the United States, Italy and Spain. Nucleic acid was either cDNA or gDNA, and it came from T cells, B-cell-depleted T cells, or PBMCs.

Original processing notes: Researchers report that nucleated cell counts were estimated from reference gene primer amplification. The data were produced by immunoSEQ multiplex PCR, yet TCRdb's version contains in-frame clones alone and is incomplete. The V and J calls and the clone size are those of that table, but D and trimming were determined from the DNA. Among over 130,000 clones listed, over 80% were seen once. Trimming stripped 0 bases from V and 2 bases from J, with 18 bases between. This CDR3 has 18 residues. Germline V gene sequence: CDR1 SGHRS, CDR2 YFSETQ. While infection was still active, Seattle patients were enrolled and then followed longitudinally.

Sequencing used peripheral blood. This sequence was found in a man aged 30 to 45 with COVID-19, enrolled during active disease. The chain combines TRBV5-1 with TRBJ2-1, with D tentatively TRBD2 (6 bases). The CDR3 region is CASSLDSRRDKPYNEQFF. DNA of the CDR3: TGCGCCAGCAGCTTGGATTCGCGGCGGGATAAACCCTACAATGAGCAGTTCTTC.